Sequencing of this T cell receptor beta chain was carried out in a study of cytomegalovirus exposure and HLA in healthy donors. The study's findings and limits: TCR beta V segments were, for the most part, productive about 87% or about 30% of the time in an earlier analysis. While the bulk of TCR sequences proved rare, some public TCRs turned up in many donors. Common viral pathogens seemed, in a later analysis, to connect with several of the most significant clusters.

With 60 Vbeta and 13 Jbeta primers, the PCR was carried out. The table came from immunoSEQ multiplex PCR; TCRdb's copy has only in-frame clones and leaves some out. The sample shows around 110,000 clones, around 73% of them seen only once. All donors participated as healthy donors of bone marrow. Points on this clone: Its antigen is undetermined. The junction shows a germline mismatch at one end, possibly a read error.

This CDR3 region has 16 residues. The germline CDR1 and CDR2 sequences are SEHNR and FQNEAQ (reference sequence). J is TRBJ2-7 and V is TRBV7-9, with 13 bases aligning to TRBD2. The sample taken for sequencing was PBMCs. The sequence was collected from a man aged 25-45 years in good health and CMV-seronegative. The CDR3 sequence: CSSSITRTSGSEVQYF. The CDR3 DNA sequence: TGTTCCAGCAGCATTACCCGGACTAGCGGGAGTGAGGTGCAGTACTTC.